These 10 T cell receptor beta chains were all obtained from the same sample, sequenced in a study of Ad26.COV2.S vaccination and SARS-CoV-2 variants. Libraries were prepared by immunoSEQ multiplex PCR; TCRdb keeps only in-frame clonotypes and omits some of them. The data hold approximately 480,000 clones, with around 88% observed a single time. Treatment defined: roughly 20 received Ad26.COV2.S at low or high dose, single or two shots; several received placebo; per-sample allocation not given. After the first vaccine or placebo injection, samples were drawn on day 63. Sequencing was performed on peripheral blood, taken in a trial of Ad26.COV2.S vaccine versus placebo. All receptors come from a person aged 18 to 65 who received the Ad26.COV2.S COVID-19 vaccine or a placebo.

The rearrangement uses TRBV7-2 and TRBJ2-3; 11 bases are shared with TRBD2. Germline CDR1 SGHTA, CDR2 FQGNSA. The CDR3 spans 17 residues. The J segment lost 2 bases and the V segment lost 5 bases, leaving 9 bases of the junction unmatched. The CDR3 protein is CASSLIVAGGPTDTQYF. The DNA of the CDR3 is TGTGCCAGCAGCCTGATAGTAGCGGGAGGGCCCACAGATACGCAGTATTTT.

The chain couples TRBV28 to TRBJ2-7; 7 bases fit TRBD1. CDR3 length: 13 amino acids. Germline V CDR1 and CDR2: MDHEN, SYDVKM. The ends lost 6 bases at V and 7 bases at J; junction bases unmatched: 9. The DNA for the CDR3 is TGTGCCAGCAGGCCCAACCCCAGGGGGGAGCAGTACTTC. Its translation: CASRPNPRGEQYF.

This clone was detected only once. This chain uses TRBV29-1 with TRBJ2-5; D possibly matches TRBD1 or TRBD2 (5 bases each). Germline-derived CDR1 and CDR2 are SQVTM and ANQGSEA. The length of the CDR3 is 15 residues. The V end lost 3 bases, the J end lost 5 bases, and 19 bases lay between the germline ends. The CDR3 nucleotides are TGCAGCGTTGAGATTATCGGGCTAGCAGGGGAGACCCAGTACTTC. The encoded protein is CSVEIIGLAGETQYF.

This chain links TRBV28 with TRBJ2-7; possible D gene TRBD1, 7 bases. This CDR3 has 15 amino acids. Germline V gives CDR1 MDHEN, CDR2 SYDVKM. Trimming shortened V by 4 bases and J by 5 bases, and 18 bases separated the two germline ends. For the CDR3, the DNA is TGTGCCAGCAGTTGGGACAGCAGGGGGGCCCACGAGCAGTACTTC. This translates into CASSWDSRGAHEQYF.

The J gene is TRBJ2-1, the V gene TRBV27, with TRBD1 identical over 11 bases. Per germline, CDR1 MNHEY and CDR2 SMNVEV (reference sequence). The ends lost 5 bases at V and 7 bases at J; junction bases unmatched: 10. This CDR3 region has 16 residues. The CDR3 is CASSPRTGGLFNEQFF. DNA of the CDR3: TGTGCCAGCAGTCCCCGGACAGGGGGCTTATTTAATGAGCAGTTCTTC.

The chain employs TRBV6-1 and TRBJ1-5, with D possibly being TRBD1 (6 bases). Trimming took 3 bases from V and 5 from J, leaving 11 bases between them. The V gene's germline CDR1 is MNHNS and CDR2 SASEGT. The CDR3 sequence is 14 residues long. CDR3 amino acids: CASSDGQTYQPQHF. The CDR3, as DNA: TGTGCCAGCAGTGATGGACAGACCTATCAGCCCCAGCATTTT.

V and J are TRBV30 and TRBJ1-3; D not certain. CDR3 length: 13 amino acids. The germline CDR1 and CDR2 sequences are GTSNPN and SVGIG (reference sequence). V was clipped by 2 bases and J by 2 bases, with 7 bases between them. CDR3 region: CAWSRSAGNTIYF. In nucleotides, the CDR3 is TGTGCCTGGAGTAGAAGTGCTGGAAACACCATATATTTT.

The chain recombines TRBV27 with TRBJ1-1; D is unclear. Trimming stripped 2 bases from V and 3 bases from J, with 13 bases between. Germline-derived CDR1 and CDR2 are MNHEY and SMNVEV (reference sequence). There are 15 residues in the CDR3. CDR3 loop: CASSLKRSGDTEAFF. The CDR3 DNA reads TGTGCCAGCAGTTTAAAGAGGTCCGGAGACACTGAAGCTTTCTTT.

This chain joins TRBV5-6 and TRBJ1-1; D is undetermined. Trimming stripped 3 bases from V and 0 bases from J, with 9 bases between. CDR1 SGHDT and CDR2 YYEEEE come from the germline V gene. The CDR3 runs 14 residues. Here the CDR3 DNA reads TGTGCCAGCAGCTACAATCTAATGAACACTGAAGCTTTCTTT. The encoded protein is CASSYNLMNTEAFF.

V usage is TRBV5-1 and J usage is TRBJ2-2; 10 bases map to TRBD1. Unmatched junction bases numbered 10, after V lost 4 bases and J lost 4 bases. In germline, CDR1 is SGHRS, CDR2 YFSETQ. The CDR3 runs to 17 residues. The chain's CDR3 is CASSDRTGGMSTGELFF. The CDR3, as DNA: TGCGCCAGCAGCGACCGGACAGGGGGGATGAGCACCGGGGAGCTGTTTTTT. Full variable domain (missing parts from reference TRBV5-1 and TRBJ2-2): KAGVTQTPRYLIKTRGQQVTLSCSPISGHRSVSWYQQTPGQGLQFLFEYFSETQRNKGNFPGRFSGRQFSNSRSEMNVSTLELGDSALYLCASSDRTGGMSTGELFFGEGSRLTVL.